This entry concerns a single T cell receptor (beta chain). Its antigen is undetermined. This may come from a read error, since a much larger clone is one base off. This entry is derived from a study of CD8+CD57+ T cells in acquired aplastic anemia. Turning to the study itself: When averaged, DNA from sorted CD4+ and CD8+ cells came to around 3.1 ug.

The sequenced patients had an expansion of CD8+CD57+ cells seen by flow cytometry. The germline gives CDR1 SGHAT, CDR2 FQNNGV. Trimming left V 1 base short and J 6 bases short, with 12 bases between. This CDR3 has 15 amino acids. Notes on the study in general: The study identified roughly 31 CD8+ CDR3 sequences shared by patients and controls.

The template for TCR beta VDJ and CDR3 sequence profiling was genomic DNA. MiXCR was run by TCRdb on the reads, yielding one entry per CDR3 protein. This table holds some 180,000 distinct CDR3 sequences, 45% to 60% found once. The chain has TRBV11-2 and TRBJ2-2; weak D call: TRBD2 (5 bases). Sequenced: sorted CD4+, CD8+, or CD8+CD57+ T cells (not recorded which) from PBMCs. The receptor's source is a human donor with aplastic anemia. CDR3 in amino acids: CASSLVSGRAGELFF. In DNA form, the CDR3 reads TGTGCCAGCAGCTTAGTCAGCGGCCGGGCCGGGGAGCTGTTTTTT.